This TCR beta chain derives from a study of T cells in Graves' hyperthyroidism and ophthalmopathy. This clonotype was picked up a small number of times. Under 3 months was the duration of disease in ophthalmopathy patients, who also had a Clinical Activity Score of at least 3 and a NOSPECS grade of at least 4. Germline CDR1 SGHRS, CDR2 YFSETQ. Trimming cost V 2 bases and J 2 bases; bases outside gene matches: 5. This CDR3 region has 15 residues. RNA transcripts served as the template for amplifying TCR beta CDR3 regions. Initially, a first-round RT-PCR of the TCR CDR3 employed the HTBI primer set. MiXCR was run by TCRdb on the multiplex PCR reads, yielding one entry per CDR3 protein. The sample consists of 250,000 to 400,000 distinct CDR3 sequences, roughly 13% of them appearing once.

Sequenced input: blood. The genes are TRBV5-1 and TRBJ1-1; 8 nucleotides match TRBD1. The clonotype was recovered from a woman aged 40 to 50 with Graves' ophthalmopathy. CDR3 sequence (DNA): TGCGCCAGCAGCTTCGCGACAGGGGTAAACACTGAAGCTTTCTTT. Its translation: CASSFATGVNTEAFF.